Included here is one T cell receptor beta chain sequence, with context. Sequencing used immunoSEQ multiplex PCR; TCRdb keeps in-frame clones, though not all of them. The top ten clones hold 4.5% to 7% of a sample with about 120,000 clones, roughly 92% of them seen once. This sample was included in a study of control samples from healthy donors and cancer patients. CDR3 length equals 14 residues. Germline V gene sequence: CDR1 MNHEY, CDR2 SMNVEV (reference sequence). After removal of 2 bases from V and 3 bases from J, the junction contained 1 base not matched to a gene. This chain joins TRBV27 and TRBJ1-2, with TRBD1 matching 9 bases. The sequence was obtained from a man aged 18 to 30 in good health. Specimen: blood. The CDR3 DNA reads as TGTGCCAGCAGTTTAGACAGGGGGGACTATGGCTACACCTTC. It is translated as CASSLDRGDYGYTF.